The clone carrying this T cell receptor (beta chain) showed up just a few times. The data are from a study of blood T cells in healthy people across ages. The second PCR ran roughly 6 to 11 cycles with a sample-barcoded 5' primer and J-beta primers. TCRdb recomputed calls from the 5' RACE reads with MiXCR, one row per CDR3 protein. This sample has 800,000 to 950,000 distinct CDR3 sequences, with approximately 49% found just once. The V gene's germline CDR1 is MNHEY and CDR2 SVGAGI. V was pared by 6 bases and J by 0 bases, with 7 bases of the junction left unmatched. This CDR3 is built from 16 residues.

The sequence was collected from a man aged 25-45 years in good health. The specimen was blood. This chain links TRBV6-5 with TRBJ1-5, with 8 bases matching TRBD1. CDR3 residues: CASRLTGAYSNQPQHF. Written as DNA, the CDR3 is TGTGCCAGCAGATTGACAGGGGCCTATAGCAATCAGCCCCAGCATTTT.